The 5 T cell receptor beta chains listed next were all sequenced from one sample in a study of tissue T cells after allogeneic stem cell transplantation. Generated by immunoSEQ multiplex PCR, the TCRdb table keeps only in-frame clones and is missing some. Among tens of thousands of clones listed, around 90% were seen once. Here the sequenced sample was blood, taken before transplantation. Receptors were obtained from a woman aged 35 to 69 who later had graft-versus-host disease after an allogeneic stem cell transplant.

The CDR3 loop reads CASSLGAGTGELFF. The CDR3 coding sequence is TGTGCCAGCAGCTTGGGGGCAGGTACCGGGGAGCTGTTTTTT. The chain combines TRBV5-4 with TRBJ2-2, with D uncertain. This CDR3 comprises 14 residues. Per germline, CDR1 SGHNT and CDR2 YYREEE (reference sequence). Trimming stripped 0 bases from V and 5 bases from J, with 8 bases between.

The chain employs TRBV5-1 and TRBJ1-3; maybe TRBD1 (5 bases). Germline assignment: CDR1 SGHRS and CDR2 YFSETQ. With 5 bases removed from V and 0 bases from J, the gap between germline ends came to 12 bases. The CDR3 runs 15 residues. CDR3 bases: TGCGCCAGCAGTCTGGACACCACCTCTGGAAACACCATATATTTT. This codes for CASSLDTTSGNTIYF.

The chain joins TRBV3-1 (or the pseudogene TRBV3-2) to TRBJ2-7, with D hard to call. CDR3 length equals 14 residues. V was pared by 0 bases and J by 6 bases, with 12 bases between. The germline V gene encodes CDR1 LGHDT and CDR2 YNNKEL (reference sequence). Here the CDR3 reads CASSQEARFPEQYF. For the CDR3, the DNA is TGTGCCAGCAGCCAAGAGGCGCGATTCCCCGAGCAGTACTTC.

This CDR3 is CASSLAASSDTQYF. As DNA, the CDR3 is TGTGCCAGCAGCTTGGCAGCGAGCTCAGATACGCAGTATTTT. This chain connects TRBV5-6 to TRBJ2-3; D uncertain. Germline assignment: CDR1 SGHDT and CDR2 YYEEEE. This CDR3 region has 14 residues. With 0 bases removed from V and 4 bases from J, the gap between germline ends came to 9 bases. The whole variable domain, filled in from reference TRBV5-6 and TRBJ2-3, reads DAGVTQSPTHLIKTRGQQVTLRCSPKSGHDTVSWYQQALGQGPQFIFQYYEEEERQRGNFPDRFSGHQFPNYSSELNVNALLLGDSALYLCASSLAASSDTQYFGPGTRLTVL.

V and J are TRBV5-4 and TRBJ2-3; no clear D gene. Per germline, CDR1 SGHNT and CDR2 YYREEE (reference sequence). V lost 1 base and J 5 bases, leaving 11 bases between the germline ends. This CDR3 region has 14 residues. CDR3 nucleotides: TGTGCCAGCAGCTTGCAGGATTGGGTAGATACGCAGTATTTT. Its translation is CASSLQDWVDTQYF.